The 5 T cell receptor beta chains below come from one sample, sequenced in a study of PD-L1 blockade in urothelial cancer. Sequencing used immunoSEQ multiplex PCR; TCRdb keeps in-frame clones, though not all of them. The sample yields about 52,000 clones, roughly 80% seen once. The sample in question was PBMCs, obtained around atezolizumab (anti-PD-L1) treatment. All receptors come from a man aged 65 to 85 with urothelial cancer.

For this clone: This may be a read error, as it is one base from a much larger clone. The sample carries other DNA sequences with the same CDR3. J is TRBJ2-2 and V is TRBV7-9, with D tentatively TRBD2 (5 bases). This CDR3 is built from 13 residues. From germline, CDR1 is SEHNR and CDR2 FQNEAQ (reference sequence). The CDR3 loop is CASSFRSNGELFF. The CDR3 bases are TGTGCCAGCAGCTTCCGGTCAAACGGGGAGCTGTTTTTC.

The genes are TRBV28 and TRBJ2-7, with TRBD1 matching 9 bases. Germline V gene data show CDR1 as MDHEN and CDR2 as SYDVKM. The CDR3 consists of 16 residues. Trimming at V came to 3 bases and at J to 1 base, leaving 7 bases not matched to a gene. As DNA, the CDR3 is TGTGCCAGCAGTTTCTTGTGGGGACAGGGTTCCTACGAGCAGTACTTC. Its protein product is CASSFLWGQGSYEQYF. Supplemented by reference TRBV28 and TRBJ2-7, the full variable domain reads DVKVTQSSRYLVKRTGEKVFLECVQDMDHENMFWYRQDPGLGLRLIYFSYDVKMKEKGDIPEGYSVSREKKERFSLILESASTNQTSMYLCASSFLWGQGSYEQYFGPGTRLTVT.

In nucleotides, the CDR3 is TGTGCCAGCAGTCAGGGGGCAGATACGCAGTATTTT. Residues: CASSQGADTQYF. The chain couples TRBV7-2 to TRBJ2-3; 7 nucleotides match TRBD1. Germline CDR1 reads SGHTA; CDR2 reads FQGNSA. The trim removed 6 bases at V and 4 bases at J, leaving 1 base unmatched. This CDR3 region has 12 residues.

In DNA, the CDR3 is TGTGCCAGCAGTCCTCGACAGGGGGTCACTGAAGCTTTCTTT. Translated, it gives CASSPRQGVTEAFF. The genes are TRBV27 and TRBJ1-1, with 9 bases lining up with TRBD1. This CDR3 is 14 amino acids long. Germline V CDR1 and CDR2: MNHEY, SMNVEV (reference sequence). With 5 bases clipped from V and 4 bases from J, the junction kept 5 bases outside the gene matches.

The genes are TRBV6-6 and TRBJ2-7, with 10 bases fitting TRBD1. V was pared by 4 bases and J by 5 bases, with 11 bases of the junction left unmatched. Germline V gene data show CDR1 as MNHNY and CDR2 as SVGAGI (reference sequence). This CDR3 contains 16 residues. CDR3 DNA sequence: TGTGCCAGCAGTTTTAAAATCGGGACAGGGGTGAACGAGCAGTACTTC. Translated: CASSFKIGTGVNEQYF.